The entry that follows covers one T cell receptor (beta chain) sequence. A much larger clone differs from this one at a single base, so this may be a read error. TCR beta CDR3 regions were amplified from RNA. The TCR CDR3 was amplified in a first-round RT-PCR using the HTBI primer set. TCRdb reanalysed the multiplex PCR reads using MiXCR and keeps one entry per CDR3 protein. The top ten clones hold about 45% of a sample with around 490,000 distinct CDR3 sequences, around 20% of them seen once. This sample was included in a study of T cells in Graves' hyperthyroidism and ophthalmopathy. The CDR3 spans 14 residues. Germline CDR1 and CDR2: MNHNS and SASEGT. V lost 8 bases to trimming and J lost 8 bases, with 19 bases between them.

The TCR comes from a man in his forties with Graves' ophthalmopathy. The chain uses TRBV6-1 and TRBJ2-1, with D perhaps TRBD2 (7 bases). Sequenced input: blood. The CDR3 reads CASRGGASNDEQFF. The CDR3 coding sequence is TGTGCCAGCCGTGGGGGGGCCTCTAACGATGAGCAGTTCTTC.